Shown below are 28 T cell receptor beta chains from a single sample sequenced in a study of cytomegalovirus exposure and HLA in healthy donors. TCRdb's table, derived via immunoSEQ multiplex PCR, lists solely in-frame clones and lacks some. The table lists some 140,000 clones, 84% of them singletons, with roughly 1.4% in the top ten. Input material: PBMCs. These receptors originate from a woman in her thirties in good health and CMV-seronegative.

V is TRBV5-5 and J is TRBJ1-1, with 9 bases lining up with TRBD1. The CDR3 spans 15 residues. CDR1 is SGHKS and CDR2 is YYEKEE in the germline V gene (reference sequence). The V segment lost 5 bases and the J segment 1 base; nucleotides outside the gene matches: 6. In DNA form, the CDR3 reads TGTGCCAGCAGTTCCCCGGACAGGGGGAACACTGAAGCTTTCTTT. Amino acid sequence: CASSSPDRGNTEAFF.

CDR3 in amino acids: CASSEQGNNSPLHF. In DNA form, the CDR3 reads TGTGCCAGCAGTGAACAGGGGAATAATTCACCCCTCCACTTT. The chain combines TRBV2 with TRBJ1-6; possibly TRBD1 for D (6 bases). Trimming took off 2 bases at V and 5 bases at J, with 7 bases between the two ends. The CDR3 loop spans 14 amino acids. Germline CDR1 SNHLY, CDR2 FYNNEI.

This chain joins TRBV5-1 and TRBJ2-5; a possible D gene is TRBD1 (6 bases). The CDR3 sequence is 15 residues long. V gave up 3 bases and J gave up 1 base, with 13 bases separating them. Germline lookup yields CDR1 SGHRS and CDR2 YFSETQ. The CDR3 DNA sequence: TGCGCCAGCAGCTACCTGGACAGCACCCAAGAGACCCAGTACTTC. Residues: CASSYLDSTQETQYF.

The chain employs TRBV7-2 and TRBJ1-2; 9 nucleotides align to TRBD1. Trimming took 4 bases from V and 0 from J; bases not matched to a gene: 3. Per the germline V gene, CDR1 is SGHTA and CDR2 is FQGNSA. The CDR3 runs to 15 residues. CDR3 DNA: TGTGCCAGCAGCTCACAGGGGGCCGCTAACTATGGCTACACCTTC. Encoded protein: CASSSQGAANYGYTF. Using reference TRBV7-2 and TRBJ1-2 for the parts outside the CDR3, the full variable domain is GAGVSQSPSNKVTEKGKDVELRCDPISGHTALYWYRQSLGQGLEFLIYFQGNSAPDKSGLPSDRFSAERTGGSVSTLTIQRTQQEDSAVYLCASSSQGAANYGYTFGSGTRLTVV.

V usage is TRBV11-2 and J usage is TRBJ2-7, with a possible D match to TRBD2 (6 bases). V lost 6 bases and J 0 bases, leaving 9 bases between the germline ends. Germline V gene sequence: CDR1 SGHAT, CDR2 FQNNGV. The CDR3 spans 13 residues. CDR3 protein: CASRPTSSYEQYF. As DNA, the CDR3 is TGTGCCAGCAGGCCGACTAGCTCCTACGAGCAGTACTTC.

This clone was recorded once. The rearrangement joins TRBV10-3 to TRBJ2-1; 11 bases agree with TRBD2. CDR3 length equals 14 residues. The junction had 4 bases not matched to a gene; V was cut back by 6 bases and J by 6 bases. Looked up from germline, CDR1 is ENHRY and CDR2 is SYGVKD. The CDR3 region has the DNA TGTGCCATCAGCCATAGCGGGGGGGTCAATGAGCAGTTCTTC. Amino acids: CAISHSGGVNEQFF.

The genes are TRBV2 and TRBJ1-4, with a tentative D call TRBD1 (5 bases). Germline V gene sequence: CDR1 SNHLY, CDR2 FYNNEI. Trimming cost V 3 bases and J 0 bases, with 8 bases left between them. The CDR3 is 15 residues long. The CDR3 region has the DNA TGTGCCAGCAGTGACAGGGCCGCAACTAATGAAAAACTGTTTTTT. Its protein product is CASSDRAATNEKLFF.

V gene TRBV5-1 combines with J gene TRBJ2-1, with D perhaps TRBD2 (5 bases). Germline assignment: CDR1 SGHRS and CDR2 YFSETQ. The CDR3 has 14 residues. V lost 1 base and J 7 bases, leaving 12 bases between the germline ends. CDR3 in amino acids: CASSLRLTGNEQFF. The CDR3 DNA follows: TGCGCCAGCAGCTTGCGGCTGACGGGGAATGAGCAGTTCTTC.

This clone was recorded once. This CDR3 is CASGLVLSPGTVNYGYTF. The CDR3 bases are TGTGCTAGTGGTTTGGTACTTTCTCCAGGGACAGTTAACTATGGCTACACCTTC. V gene TRBV12-5 combines with J gene TRBJ1-2; 7 bases line up with TRBD1. The CDR3 totals 18 residues. Losses at the gene ends were 0 bases for V and 1 base for J; bases not matched to a gene: 11. Germline V gene lookup returns CDR1 LGHNT and CDR2 FRNRAP.

This clone was seen only a few times. CDR3 coding DNA: TGTGCCAGCTCATTCCTAGGAGGGGACGGCTACACCTTC. Protein sequence: CASSFLGGDGYTF. The genes are TRBV18 and TRBJ1-2; a possible D gene is TRBD1 (5 bases). The V gene lost 5 bases and the J gene lost 8 bases, with 15 bases spanning the gap. The germline V gene has CDR1 KGHSH and CDR2 LQKENI. This CDR3 is built from 13 residues.

J is TRBJ2-3 and V is TRBV5-1; TRBD1 aligns across 8 bases. The CDR3 is made up of 16 amino acids. Looked up from germline, CDR1 is SGHRS and CDR2 is YFSETQ. With 4 bases clipped from V and 0 bases from J, the junction kept 7 bases outside the gene matches. The CDR3 spells CASSGGTGGSTDTQYF. For the CDR3, the DNA is TGCGCCAGCAGCGGGGGGACAGGAGGTAGCACAGATACGCAGTATTTT.

This sequence joins TRBV4-1 and TRBJ1-1, with 7 bases matching TRBD1. The CDR3 is 16 residues long. Germline trimming cut 2 bases from V and 1 base from J; bases unmatched to any gene: 7. CDR1 and CDR2 (germline): MGHRA, YSYEKL. The CDR3: CASSQLQGLRNTEAFF. The DNA of the CDR3 is TGCGCCAGCAGCCAACTACAGGGGCTGAGGAACACTGAAGCTTTCTTT.

Only one count was recorded for this clone. The rearrangement links TRBV19 to TRBJ1-5; 10 bases are a match to TRBD1. Germline V gene data show CDR1 as LNHDA and CDR2 as SQIVND (reference sequence). Losses at the gene ends were 5 bases for V and 7 bases for J; bases not matched to a gene: 8. CDR3 length: 15 residues. The CDR3 nucleotides read TGTGCCAGTAGTCCTGGGACAGGGGTCAACCAGCCCCAGCATTTT. This gives the protein CASSPGTGVNQPQHF.

This chain uses TRBV4-3 with TRBJ2-3, with a possible D match to TRBD2 (5 bases). The CDR3 is 15 residues long. V dropped 0 bases and J dropped 6 bases, with 13 bases sitting between them. Germline CDR1 LGHNA, CDR2 YSLEER. CDR3 sequence: CASSQDYWTGDTQYF. The CDR3 region has the DNA TGCGCCAGCAGCCAAGATTACTGGACGGGGGATACGCAGTATTTT.

The gene calls are TRBV5-1 and TRBJ2-7, with 7 bases fitting TRBD2. Trimming at V came to 0 bases and at J to 0 bases, leaving 15 bases not matched to a gene. CDR3 length equals 19 residues. Per germline, CDR1 SGHRS and CDR2 YFSETQ. The CDR3 region is CASSLVWTRGGVSSYEQYF. The DNA for the CDR3 is TGCGCCAGCAGCTTGGTGTGGACCCGGGGAGGGGTGAGCTCCTACGAGCAGTACTTC.

The rearrangement links TRBV9 to TRBJ2-3; tentatively, D is TRBD1 (5 bases). CDR3 length: 16 amino acids. Between the trimmed V and J ends, which lost 3 bases and 5 bases, there was a span of 19 bases. Germline V gives CDR1 SGDLS, CDR2 YYNGEE. CDR3 amino acids: CASSALSAGNLDTQYF. In DNA form, the CDR3 reads TGTGCCAGCAGCGCCCTCAGCGCAGGGAACTTAGATACGCAGTATTTT.

The V and J genes are TRBV5-1 and TRBJ2-2; 7 bases are shared with TRBD2. CDR3 length equals 16 residues. The trim removed 4 bases at V and 1 base at J, leaving 7 bases unmatched. Looked up from germline, CDR1 is SGHRS and CDR2 is YFSETQ. The CDR3 bases are TGCGCCAGCAGCAAAGTCCAGCGGGGGAACACCGGGGAGCTGTTTTTT. Translation gives CASSKVQRGNTGELFF.

This chain joins TRBV7-9 and TRBJ1-2; the D gene is possibly TRBD1 (6 bases). This CDR3 is built from 14 residues. Germline V CDR1 and CDR2: SEHNR, FQNEAQ (reference sequence). V was pared by 1 base and J by 8 bases, with 14 bases between. The DNA for the CDR3 is TGTGCCAGCAGCTTAGGACAGGTTATGATCGGCTACACCTTC. It is translated as CASSLGQVMIGYTF.

The gene calls are TRBV2 and TRBJ1-6, with no clear D. Trimming left V 1 base short and J 5 bases short, with 6 bases between. The CDR3 length is 14 residues. Germline loops: CDR1 SNHLY, CDR2 FYNNEI. As DNA, the CDR3 is TGTGCCAGCAGTGAAGTGTCTGATAATTCACCCCTCCACTTT. Protein: CASSEVSDNSPLHF.

The gene calls are TRBV2 and TRBJ1-6, with D perhaps TRBD1 (5 bases). The CDR3 loop spans 14 amino acids. In germline, CDR1 is SNHLY, CDR2 FYNNEI. V was cut by 4 bases and J by 5 bases, with 9 bases left in between. The CDR3 reads CASSGTPHNSPLHF. DNA for the CDR3: TGTGCCAGCAGTGGGACACCACATAATTCACCCCTCCACTTT.

The chain has TRBV5-4 and TRBJ1-4; D is ambiguous. Trimming stripped 9 bases from V and 0 bases from J, with 9 bases between. The CDR3 runs 13 residues. CDR1 is SGHNT and CDR2 is YYREEE in the germline V gene (reference sequence). This CDR3 is CAMAVATNEKLFF. The DNA for the CDR3 is TGTGCCATGGCGGTGGCAACTAATGAAAAACTGTTTTTT.

V and J are TRBV15 and TRBJ1-5; D gene ambiguous. Trimming removed 3 bases at V and 0 bases at J, with 9 bases between. Per the germline V gene, CDR1 is LNHNV and CDR2 is YYDKDF (reference sequence). This CDR3 has 15 residues. CDR3 sequence reads: CATSSEFRSNQPQHF. The CDR3 nucleotides read TGTGCCACCAGCAGCGAGTTTCGTAGCAATCAGCCCCAGCATTTT.

This sequence joins TRBV28 and TRBJ1-4; 7 bases align to TRBD1. Unmatched junction bases numbered 8, after V lost 5 bases and J lost 5 bases. The CDR3 contains 15 residues. Germline assignment: CDR1 MDHEN and CDR2 SYDVKM. The CDR3 protein is CASSGPGQDNEKLFF. In nucleotides, the CDR3 is TGTGCCAGCAGTGGCCCCGGACAGGACAATGAAAAACTGTTTTTT.

The CDR3 DNA reads TGCGCCAGCAGCTTGGCCGGGACAGGGAATTCACCCCTCCACTTT. It encodes CASSLAGTGNSPLHF. This chain joins TRBV5-1 and TRBJ1-6; 9 bases agree with TRBD1. There are 15 residues in the CDR3. Trimming removed 0 bases from V and 7 bases from J; junction bases left unmatched: 2. CDR1 and CDR2 from the germline V gene are SGHRS and YFSETQ.

CDR3 sequence: CASTKDGMNSPLHF. The DNA for the CDR3 is TGCGCCAGCACCAAAGACGGGATGAATTCACCCCTCCACTTT. The chain has TRBV5-1 and TRBJ1-6; D not resolved. V was pared by 6 bases and J by 7 bases, with 14 bases between. The germline V gene has CDR1 SGHRS and CDR2 YFSETQ. There are 14 residues in the CDR3.

V usage is TRBV29-1 and J usage is TRBJ2-5, with D possibly matching TRBD1 (6 bases). V lost 4 bases, J lost 4 bases, and 13 bases lay in between. The germline gives CDR1 SQVTM, CDR2 ANQGSEA. The CDR3 is 13 residues long. The CDR3 reads CSVVQGVLETQYF. DNA for the CDR3: TGCAGCGTTGTACAGGGAGTCTTAGAGACCCAGTACTTC.

The V call is TRBV4-1, the J call TRBJ2-2; 8 bases match TRBD1. CDR3 size: 16 residues. V was pared by 1 base and J by 3 bases, with 4 bases of the junction left unmatched. Per the germline V gene, CDR1 is MGHRA and CDR2 is YSYEKL. CDR3 DNA: TGCGCCAGCAGCCAAGGACAGGGGACGGACACCGGGGAGCTGTTTTTT. Its translation: CASSQGQGTDTGELFF.

This clone came up once. This chain connects TRBV6-5 to TRBJ1-1; D may be TRBD1 (5 bases). Trimming removed 2 bases from V and 3 bases from J, with 16 bases in between. CDR1 is MNHEY and CDR2 is SVGAGI in the germline V gene. This CDR3 contains 16 residues. CDR3 residues: CASSYDFIRADTEAFF. CDR3 bases: TGTGCCAGCAGTTACGATTTCATCAGGGCGGACACTGAAGCTTTCTTT.